A selection of T cell receptor beta chains follows, all from one sample in a study of T cell repertoires in cytomegalovirus infection. TCRdb ran MiXCR on the reads and lists one entry per CDR3 protein. Of 650,000 to 850,000 distinct CDR3 sequences listed, 25% to 30% are singletons. These receptors lack a known antigen. The material sequenced was cultured CD8+ T cells from PBMCs, taken from culture after CMV antigen stimulation. The source of these receptors is a human donor in good health (CMV status not recorded). Some clones in this sample may be carry-over from other donors' samples. Each CDR3 is given with its conserved first and last residue. D genes are given only for firm matches. A row's size may be missing; if present it is once, few, many or a size class.

clone size: few; V gene: TRBV27; J gene: TRBJ2-7; D gene: NA; CDR3 DNA: TGTGCCAGCAGTTTATCGCACGGCTACGAGCAGTACTTC; CDR3 protein: CASSLSHGYEQYF
clone size: many; V gene: TRBV7-8; J gene: TRBJ1-5; D gene: NA; CDR3 DNA: TGTGCCAGCAGACTCGGGGGGAGCAATCAGCCCCAGCATTTT; CDR3 protein: CASRLGGSNQPQHF
clone size: NA; V gene: TRBV19; J gene: TRBJ1-2; D gene: NA; CDR3 DNA: TGTGCCAGTAGTAGCGCCGGGACTGACTATGGCTACACCTTC; CDR3 protein: CASSSAGTDYGYTF
clone size: NA; V gene: TRBV4-2; J gene: TRBJ1-1; D gene: NA; CDR3 DNA: TGTGCCAGCAGCCAAGTTAAGGGGGGGAACACTGAAGCTTTCTTT; CDR3 protein: CASSQVKGGNTEAFF
clone size: few; V gene: TRBV6-1; J gene: TRBJ2-1; D gene: TRBD1; CDR3 DNA: TGTGCCAGCACCCAGGGACAGGGGTCCTACAATGAGCAGTTCTTC; CDR3 protein: CASTQGQGSYNEQFF
clone size: NA; V gene: TRBV5-5; J gene: TRBJ1-6; D gene: TRBD1; CDR3 DNA: TGTGCCAGCAGGGACAGGAGTTACTCCTATAATTCACCCCTCCACTTT; CDR3 protein: CASRDRSYSYNSPLHF
clone size: NA; V gene: TRBV12-3/TRBV12-4; J gene: TRBJ2-1; D gene: TRBD2; CDR3 DNA: TGTGCCAGCAGTTTAGACGACGGGGGGACCTACAATGAGCAGTTCTTC; CDR3 protein: CASSLDDGGTYNEQFF
clone size: once; V gene: TRBV7-9; J gene: TRBJ2-7; D gene: NA; CDR3 DNA: TGTGCCAGCAGCTTAGATCAGAATTACGACGAGCAGTACTTC; CDR3 protein: CASSLDQNYDEQYF
clone size: few; V gene: TRBV10-3; J gene: TRBJ2-3; D gene: TRBD2; CDR3 DNA: TGTGCCATCTCCGGGACTAGCGACGGAGATACGCAGTATTTT; CDR3 protein: CAISGTSDGDTQYF
clone size: NA; V gene: TRBV7-9; J gene: TRBJ1-1; D gene: TRBD1; CDR3 DNA: TGTGCCAGCAGCTACCCCAGGGGGAGGGACACTGAAGCTTTCTTT; CDR3 protein: CASSYPRGRDTEAFF
clone size: few; V gene: TRBV6-6; J gene: TRBJ2-7; D gene: NA; CDR3 DNA: TGTGCCAGCAGTTACTCGACTGAAAGGATCCTCTACGAGCAGTACTTC; CDR3 protein: CASSYSTERILYEQYF
clone size: NA; V gene: TRBV6-1; J gene: TRBJ1-2; D gene: NA; CDR3 DNA: TGTGCCAGCAGTGAGAGGACAGTTGGCCCCTATGGCTACACCTTC; CDR3 protein: CASSERTVGPYGYTF
clone size: NA; V gene: TRBV7-9; J gene: TRBJ1-1; D gene: NA; CDR3 DNA: TGTGCCAGCAGCCTATTGCCTAATTGGGCTGAAGCTTTCTTT; CDR3 protein: CASSLLPNWAEAFF
clone size: few; V gene: TRBV19; J gene: TRBJ1-1; D gene: NA; CDR3 DNA: TGTGCCAGTAGTACCCCTCCCCACAGGGAAGGCACTGAAGCTTTCTTT; CDR3 protein: CASSTPPHREGTEAFF
clone size: NA; V gene: TRBV11-3; J gene: TRBJ2-3; D gene: NA; CDR3 DNA: TGTGCCAGCAGCCCGCCGACAGGCACAGATACGCAGTATTTT; CDR3 protein: CASSPPTGTDTQYF
clone size: many; V gene: TRBV12-3/TRBV12-4; J gene: TRBJ2-2; D gene: NA; CDR3 DNA: TGTGCCAGCAGTGGGAATTCCGGGCGAGGCGGGGAGCTGTTTTTT; CDR3 protein: CASSGNSGRGGELFF
clone size: many; V gene: TRBV27; J gene: TRBJ1-1; D gene: NA; CDR3 DNA: TGTGCCAGCAGCTCAGGGGTTACCGGTGAAGCTTTCTTT; CDR3 protein: CASSSGVTGEAFF
clone size: NA; V gene: TRBV5-4; J gene: TRBJ2-5; D gene: NA; CDR3 DNA: TGTGCCAGCAGCTTGATGGTGGAAGAGACCCAGTACTTC; CDR3 protein: CASSLMVEETQYF
clone size: NA; V gene: TRBV6-1; J gene: TRBJ2-7; D gene: NA; CDR3 DNA: TGTGCCAGCGCACTGGGGACGGGGTACGAGCAGTACTTC; CDR3 protein: CASALGTGYEQYF
clone size: NA; V gene: TRBV6-5; J gene: TRBJ2-5; D gene: TRBD1; CDR3 DNA: TGTGCCAGCAGTTTCCACCGGGACAGGGTTCCCCAAGAGACCCAGTACTTC; CDR3 protein: CASSFHRDRVPQETQYF
clone size: NA; V gene: TRBV2; J gene: TRBJ1-2; D gene: TRBD1; CDR3 DNA: TGTGCCAGCAGTCCCCTCGGGACAGGTTATGGCTACACCTTC; CDR3 protein: CASSPLGTGYGYTF
clone size: many; V gene: TRBV7-6; J gene: TRBJ2-1; D gene: TRBD1; CDR3 DNA: TGTGCCAGCAGCCTTCTCTATGGGACAGGCGATAGCACCTACAATGAGCAGTTCTTC; CDR3 protein: CASSLLYGTGDSTYNEQFF
clone size: NA; V gene: TRBV7-3; J gene: TRBJ2-7; D gene: TRBD1; CDR3 DNA: TGTGCCAGCCTCGGGACAGGGGGGTACGAGCAGTACTTC; CDR3 protein: CASLGTGGYEQYF
clone size: NA; V gene: TRBV7-7; J gene: TRBJ1-1; D gene: NA; CDR3 DNA: TGTGCTAGCAGCTCGGACACGGGCGCTGAAGCTTTCTTT; CDR3 protein: CASSSDTGAEAFF
clone size: NA; V gene: TRBV6-2/TRBV6-3; J gene: TRBJ1-2; D gene: NA; CDR3 DNA: TGTGCCAGCAGTTTATGGACAGAGCCCCATGGCTACACCTTC; CDR3 protein: CASSLWTEPHGYTF
clone size: once; V gene: TRBV5-4; J gene: TRBJ2-3; D gene: NA; CDR3 DNA: TGTGCCAGCAGCTGGGGTGGGGGGTCTAGCACAGATACGCAGTATTTT; CDR3 protein: CASSWGGGSSTDTQYF
clone size: NA; V gene: TRBV9; J gene: TRBJ2-1; D gene: NA; CDR3 DNA: TGTGCCAGCAGCGTAGGTGGGGGTTCCAATGAGCAGTTCTTC; CDR3 protein: CASSVGGGSNEQFF
clone size: NA; V gene: TRBV4-1; J gene: TRBJ1-1; D gene: NA; CDR3 DNA: TGCGCCAGCAGCCAAGTCGAGGGCGAGGGAGAAGCTTTCTTT; CDR3 protein: CASSQVEGEGEAFF